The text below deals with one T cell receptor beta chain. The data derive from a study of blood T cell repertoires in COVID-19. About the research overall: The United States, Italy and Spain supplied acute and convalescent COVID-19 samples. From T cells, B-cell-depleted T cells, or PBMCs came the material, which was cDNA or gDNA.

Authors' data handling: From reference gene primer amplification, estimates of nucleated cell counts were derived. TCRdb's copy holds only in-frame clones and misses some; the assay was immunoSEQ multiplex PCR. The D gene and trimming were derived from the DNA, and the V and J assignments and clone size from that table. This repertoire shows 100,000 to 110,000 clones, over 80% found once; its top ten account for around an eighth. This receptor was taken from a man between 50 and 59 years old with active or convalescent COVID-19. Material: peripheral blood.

The CDR3 sequence is CASSQRSRASEQFF. CDR3 nucleotides: TGTGCCAGCAGCCAACGGTCGAGGGCTTCTGAGCAGTTCTTC. The chain is built from TRBV4-2 and TRBJ2-1; D is perhaps TRBD2 (5 bases). The germline V and J ends were trimmed by 2 bases and 9 bases, with 14 bases remaining between them. CDR1 and CDR2 (germline): LGHNA, YNFKEQ. CDR3 length: 14 residues.